The clone carrying this TCR beta chain was seen ten or more times. The antigen is unknown. Time point in this sample: sample taken at primary tumor resection. The donors, fewer than 90 patients with untreated early-stage non-small cell lung cancer, provided the samples. These data belong to a study of spatial heterogeneity in lung cancer. Unique molecular identifiers, one per molecule, were present on every TCR cDNA molecule. TCRdb re-called the 5' RACE reads with MiXCR, one entry per CDR3 protein. The sample has 10,000 to 15,000 distinct CDR3 sequences; approximately 3.5% are singletons. V lost 7 bases to trimming and J lost 4 bases; unmatched junction nucleotides: 7. The germline V gene has CDR1 SEHNR and CDR2 FQNEAQ (reference sequence). There are 14 residues in the CDR3. Study-level findings and limits: Blood carried ubiquitous expanded tumor TCRs more at resection than follow-up.

The clonotype originates from a male donor with early-stage non-small cell lung cancer. The material was PBMCs, obtained at surgery. V gene TRBV7-9 combines with J gene TRBJ2-3, with TRBD2 matching 8 bases. This chain's CDR3 is CASTQAGAADTQYF. The CDR3 nucleotides read TGTGCCAGCACCCAAGCGGGAGCGGCAGATACGCAGTATTTT.